A single sample is the source of the 10 T cell receptor beta chains below, sequenced in a study of vaccination and CD4 T cells after COVID-19. Antigen specificity for these receptors is unknown. The study sequenced cultured CD4+ T cell DNA using the Oncomine TCR Beta short-read assay. TCRdb re-derived calls from the PCR reads in MiXCR, one entry per CDR3 protein. The data contain 20,000 or so distinct CDR3 sequences, about three fifths of them singletons. Treatment of the sample: approximately nine-day PBMC culture with coronavirus spike peptide pools or control peptides (ViraFEST assay). Sequenced input: CD4+ T cells from blood, cultured in vitro. The receptors were gathered from a human donor who had recovered from COVID-19.

This clonotype was recorded a few times. The chain couples TRBV6-2 or TRBV6-3 to TRBJ1-5; 11 nucleotides line up with TRBD1. After removal of 8 bases from V and 2 bases from J, the junction contained 5 bases not matched to a gene. The CDR3 is 15 residues long. Germline values: CDR1 MNHEY, CDR2 SVGEGT. The CDR3 region is CASGQGAWGNQPQHF. DNA for the CDR3: TGTGCCAGCGGACAGGGGGCGTGGGGCAATCAGCCCCAGCATTTT.

This clonotype was observed a handful of times. The rearrangement links TRBV20-1 to TRBJ1-2, with TRBD1 identical over 9 bases. CDR3 size: 18 residues. V shed 1 base, J shed 4 bases, and the junction held 16 bases outside the gene matches. The V gene's germline CDR1 is DFQATT and CDR2 SNEGSKA (reference sequence). In DNA, the CDR3 is TGCAGTGCTAGAGCCCGTCCCGGGACAGGGTCAGTCGCCTATGGCTACACCTTC. This codes for CSARARPGTGSVAYGYTF.

This clonotype showed up just once. This chain connects TRBV2 to TRBJ1-1, with 12 bases that match TRBD1. CDR1 SNHLY and CDR2 FYNNEI come from the germline V gene. V trimming: 5 bases; J trimming: 5 bases; junction bases outside the gene matches: 6. The CDR3 totals 15 residues. CDR3 amino acids: CASSKGDRGLTEAFF. CDR3 nucleotide sequence: TGTGCCAGCAGTAAAGGGGACAGGGGGCTTACTGAAGCTTTCTTT. Variable domain in full (rest from reference TRBV2 and TRBJ1-1): EPEVTQTPSHQVTQMGQEVILRCVPISNHLYFYWYRQILGQKVEFLVSFYNNEISEKSEIFDDQFSVERPDGSNFTLKIRSTKLEDSAMYFCASSKGDRGLTEAFFGQGTRLTVV.

V usage is TRBV27 and J usage is TRBJ2-5; unclear D gene. Trimming took off 4 bases at V and 0 bases at J, with 6 bases between the two ends. The CDR3 sequence is 13 residues long. CDR1 and CDR2 (germline): MNHEY, SMNVEV (reference sequence). The CDR3 sequence: CASSWTYQETQYF. CDR3 nucleotides: TGTGCCAGCAGTTGGACCTACCAAGAGACCCAGTACTTC.

J is TRBJ1-2 and V is TRBV20-1; D not certain. V shed 5 bases and J shed 6 bases, with 16 bases lying between them. The germline V gene encodes CDR1 DFQATT and CDR2 SNEGSKA (reference sequence). The CDR3 consists of 13 residues. In nucleotides, the CDR3 is TGCAGTGCTCCAAGGGTAGGTGTGGATGGCTACACCTTC. It translates to CSAPRVGVDGYTF.

This clonotype was found a few times. The chain couples TRBV20-1 to TRBJ2-1; the match to TRBD2 covers 9 bases. The germline CDR1 and CDR2 sequences are DFQATT and SNEGSKA (reference sequence). Unmatched junction bases numbered 4, after V lost 1 base and J lost 0 bases. CDR3 size: 16 residues. For the CDR3, the DNA is TGCAGTGCTAGAGGCCAGCGGGAGGCCTCCTACAATGAGCAGTTCTTC. Its protein product is CSARGQREASYNEQFF.

This clonotype was seen more than once but under ten times. This chain joins TRBV6-2 or TRBV6-3 and TRBJ1-1; D is undetermined. The germline V gene encodes CDR1 MNHEY and CDR2 SVGEGT. The CDR3 sequence is 14 residues long. V lost 5 bases to trimming and J lost 2 bases, with 12 bases between them. The CDR3 loop is CASSPPRANTEAFF. The CDR3 DNA follows: TGTGCCAGCAGTCCCCCCCGTGCAAACACTGAAGCTTTCTTT.

This clonotype has just one count. The V gene is TRBV6-1, the J gene TRBJ2-7, with 9 bases identical to TRBD2. Per germline, CDR1 MNHNS and CDR2 SASEGT. The CDR3 extends over 13 amino acids. J was trimmed by 6 bases and V by 6 bases; bases with no gene match: 6. The CDR3 DNA is TGTGCCAGCAGGAAGCGGGAGGAGGGCGAGCAGTACTTC. Its translation: CASRKREEGEQYF.

The sample holds a few counts of this clonotype. V gene TRBV6-1 combines with J gene TRBJ1-1, with a tentative D call TRBD1 (5 bases). Germline-derived CDR1 and CDR2 are MNHNS and SASEGT. This CDR3 comprises 13 residues. V was clipped by 4 bases and J by 1 base, with 7 bases between them. CDR3 in amino acids: CASSGGGNTEAFF. The CDR3 DNA reads TGTGCCAGCAGTGGGGGCGGGAACACTGAAGCTTTCTTT.

This clonotype was seen more than once but under ten times. This chain joins TRBV6-2 or TRBV6-3 and TRBJ2-3; D call uncertain. Germline V CDR1 and CDR2: MNHEY, SVGEGT. V shed 8 bases and J shed 4 bases, with 13 bases lying between them. This CDR3 is built from 13 residues. CDR3 residues: CASGRVGADTQYF. The CDR3 DNA is TGTGCCAGCGGTAGGGTTGGAGCAGATACGCAGTATTTT.